The 10 T cell receptor beta chains below all came from one sample that was sequenced in a study of T cell changes during pregnancy in multiple sclerosis. The protocol was immunoSEQ multiplex PCR, while the TCRdb copy is restricted to in-frame clones and leaves out a portion. Of 60,000 to 75,000 clones listed, under 95% are singletons. The sequencing here drew on peripheral blood, taken after pregnancy. The source is a female donor with multiple sclerosis, enrolled in a pregnancy study.

The chain recombines TRBV19 with TRBJ2-5, with 7 bases identical to TRBD1. V lost 6 bases to trimming and J lost 3 bases; unmatched junction nucleotides: 4. CDR1 LNHDA and CDR2 SQIVND come from the germline V gene (reference sequence). This CDR3 is built from 13 residues. CDR3 bases: TGTGCCAGTAGGCTAACAGGGGAAGAGACCCAGTACTTC. Translating it yields CASRLTGEETQYF.

This chain uses TRBV19 with TRBJ1-5, with 10 positions matching TRBD1. Germline V gives CDR1 LNHDA, CDR2 SQIVND (reference sequence). Germline trimming cut 10 bases from V and 5 bases from J; bases unmatched to any gene: 2. The CDR3 covers 12 residues. CDR3: CATGQGDQPQHF. The CDR3 bases are TGTGCCACCGGACAGGGGGATCAGCCCCAGCATTTT.

J is TRBJ1-5 and V is TRBV6-6; TRBD1 agrees at 7 bases. The CDR3 runs 15 residues. CDR1 is MNHNY, CDR2 SVGAGI, per germline (reference sequence). Unmatched junction bases numbered 9, after V lost 4 bases and J lost 6 bases. DNA of the CDR3: TGTGCCAGCAGTTCCCCCGACAGGGTAGCTCAGCCCCAGCATTTT. Protein product: CASSSPDRVAQPQHF.

The CDR3 reads CAPGVGYTF. The CDR3 DNA sequence: TGTGCCCCCGGGGTAGGCTACACCTTC. The chain joins TRBV11-3 to TRBJ1-2; unclear D gene. The CDR3 runs to 9 residues. Trimming removed 11 bases at V and 8 bases at J, with 9 bases between. Germline V gene data show CDR1 as SGHNT and CDR2 as YENEEA.

V and J are TRBV7-3 and TRBJ1-5; D gene unclear. Germline CDR1 SGHTA, CDR2 FQGTGA. CDR3 length: 14 residues. V lost 3 bases, J lost 3 bases, and 9 bases lay in between. CDR3 sequence (DNA): TGTGCCAGCAGCTTGTCAGGTCCCAATCAGCCCCAGCATTTT. Its protein is CASSLSGPNQPQHF.

This chain connects TRBV5-1 to TRBJ2-5; D is ambiguous. CDR1 and CDR2 from the germline V gene are SGHRS and YFSETQ. The CDR3 is 13 amino acids. The V gene lost 2 bases and the J gene lost 0 bases, with 5 bases spanning the gap. Written as DNA, the CDR3 is TGCGCCAGCAGCTTCCCGTACCAAGAGACCCAGTACTTC. This translates into CASSFPYQETQYF.

The CDR3: CASSTGAELGPQHF. The CDR3 DNA reads TGTGCCAGCAGCACAGGGGCGGAATTGGGGCCCCAGCATTTT. The genes are TRBV7-9 and TRBJ1-5; 7 bases map to TRBD1. Germline V gene lookup returns CDR1 SEHNR and CDR2 FQNEAQ (reference sequence). The CDR3 contains 14 residues. V gave up 5 bases and J gave up 9 bases; unmatched junction bases: 10.

The J gene is TRBJ2-4, the V gene TRBV6-5; the match to TRBD1 covers 8 bases. The V segment lost 6 bases and the J segment 1 base; nucleotides outside the gene matches: 5. This CDR3 has 15 amino acids. Germline loops: CDR1 MNHEY, CDR2 SVGAGI. CDR3 bases: TGTGCCAGCAGGACAGGGGCGGGGGCCAAAAACATTCAGTACTTC. It yields the protein CASRTGAGAKNIQYF.

This chain joins TRBV19 and TRBJ1-2; possible D gene TRBD1, 6 bases. Germline loops: CDR1 LNHDA, CDR2 SQIVND (reference sequence). The CDR3 extends over 14 amino acids. Trimming stripped 10 bases from V and 3 bases from J, with 18 bases between. The CDR3 DNA reads as TGTGCCACCTCCGAACAGGGTACCGACTATGGCTACACCTTC. Protein product: CATSEQGTDYGYTF.

The V gene is TRBV7-2, the J gene TRBJ1-5; weak D call: TRBD1 (6 bases). Germline CDR1 and CDR2: SGHTA and FQGNSA. V shed 5 bases and J shed 0 bases, with 11 bases lying between them. The CDR3 length is 15 residues. This CDR3 reads CASSAQDSSNQPQHF. CDR3 DNA: TGTGCCAGCAGCGCCCAGGACAGTAGCAATCAGCCCCAGCATTTT. The whole variable domain, filled in from reference TRBV7-2 and TRBJ1-5, reads GAGVSQSPSNKVTEKGKDVELRCDPISGHTALYWYRQSLGQGLEFLIYFQGNSAPDKSGLPSDRFSAERTGGSVSTLTIQRTQQEDSAVYLCASSAQDSSNQPQHFGDGTRLSIL.